A selection of T cell receptor beta chains follows, all from one sample in a study of graft-versus-host responses after intestinal transplantation. Profiling relied on immunoSEQ multiplex PCR, and the TCRdb table lists in-frame clones only, not all of them. The profile covers tens of thousands of clones, with around 94% appearing a single time and about 0.55% taken by the ten largest. The sample in question was PBMCs, obtained 156 days after intestinal transplant. The receptors here all came from a human patient who received an intestinal transplant, so some T cells may come from the graft donor. The conserved cysteine and the conserved F or W are not part of the CDR3 here. Clone size, where shown, is once, few, many, or a class for clones that have expanded.

size: once; V: TRBV28; J: TRBJ2-5; CDR3: ASKIDSPWEETQY
size: once; V: TRBV6-5; J: TRBJ1-2; CDR3: ASSYSIRSRGFGYT
size: NA; V: TRBV19; J: TRBJ2-1; CDR3: ASSIGSFNEQF
size: NA; V: TRBV6-1; J: TRBJ2-7; CDR3: ASSDWTGTSYEQY
size: NA; V: TRBV28; J: TRBJ1-1; CDR3: ASSFCREITELATEAF
size: once; V: TRBV28; J: TRBJ1-4; CDR3: ASGGEATNEKLF
size: NA; V: TRBV5-6; J: TRBJ1-2; CDR3: ASSPVGSAQAIYGYT
size: NA; V: TRBV10-2; J: TRBJ1-4; CDR3: ASSDPLGQVIEKLF
size: NA; V: TRBV6-6; J: NA; CDR3: ASSYLTNSYEQY
size: NA; V: TRBV30; J: TRBJ1-4; CDR3: AWSVAGGSSEKLF
size: NA; V: TRBV6-5; J: TRBJ1-1; CDR3: ATGTANTEAF
size: NA; V: TRBV10-1; J: TRBJ2-1; CDR3: ASSTSGLPYNEQF
size: NA; V: TRBV27; J: TRBJ1-2; CDR3: ASSLSGTYGYT
size: NA; V: TRBV28; J: TRBJ1-1; CDR3: ASRTGGNTEAF
size: NA; V: TRBV15; J: TRBJ2-1; CDR3: ATSSFYNEQF
size: NA; V: TRBV27; J: TRBJ2-1; CDR3: ASSFPGLAGGPVEQF
size: NA; V: TRBV9; J: TRBJ2-2; CDR3: ASNKMDRDRAGELF
size: NA; V: TRBV11-1; J: TRBJ1-5; CDR3: ASSPRPGQQPQH